What follows are 28 T cell receptor beta chains derived from one specimen sequenced in a study of OX40 agonist ivuxolimab in advanced cancers. TCRdb's copy holds only in-frame clones and misses some; the assay was immunoSEQ multiplex PCR. The table has 90,000 to 120,000 clones, about 91% seen once. The source material was CD4+ or CD8+ T cells sorted from blood, sampled in a trial of the OX40 agonist ivuxolimab. These receptors originate from an adult with an advanced solid tumor such as melanoma, head and neck, liver or kidney cancer.

The rearrangement joins TRBV18 to TRBJ1-3; D is uncertain. The CDR3 runs 14 residues. Germline lookup yields CDR1 KGHSH and CDR2 LQKENI. Trimming cost V 3 bases and J 0 bases, with 6 bases left between them. In DNA, the CDR3 is TGTGCCAGCTCACCGCAAGTCTCTGGAAACACCATATATTTT. Translation gives CASSPQVSGNTIYF.

CDR3 residues: CASKTGGQGEQYF. The DNA for the CDR3 is TGTGCCAGCAAGACGGGAGGGCAGGGAGAGCAGTACTTC. The V and J genes are TRBV28 and TRBJ2-7; 8 positions agree with TRBD2. Per the germline V gene, CDR1 is MDHEN and CDR2 is SYDVKM. This CDR3 is 13 amino acids long. V was clipped by 7 bases and J by 7 bases; unmatched bases: 9.

The gene calls are TRBV7-6 and TRBJ2-1, with 14 bases lining up with TRBD2. V was pared by 0 bases and J by 8 bases, with 6 bases of the junction left unmatched. Germline V CDR1 and CDR2: SGHVS, FNYEAQ. The CDR3 length is 17 residues. DNA for the CDR3: TGTGCCAGCAGCTTAGCAGCGACTAGCGGGAGGGCTCATGAGCAGTTCTTC. Its protein is CASSLAATSGRAHEQFF.

The rearrangement links TRBV9 to TRBJ1-6; no reliable D call. The CDR3 extends over 12 amino acids. V was pared by 0 bases and J by 8 bases, with 3 bases between. From germline, CDR1 is SGDLS and CDR2 YYNGEE. The CDR3 loop is CASSVADSPLHF. DNA for the CDR3: TGTGCCAGCAGCGTAGCGGATTCACCCCTCCACTTT.

V and J are TRBV5-4 and TRBJ1-1, with 7 bases identical to TRBD1. The germline CDR1 and CDR2 sequences are SGHNT and YYREEE (reference sequence). V shed 1 base, J shed 11 bases, and the junction held 11 bases outside the gene matches. The CDR3 is 14 residues long. CDR3 bases: TGTGCCAGCAGCTTGCCCGAGGGGGCGGGATTGGCTTTCTTT. As protein: CASSLPEGAGLAFF.

The V call is TRBV9, the J call TRBJ1-3; D not certain. Deletions cut 3 bases from V and 0 bases from J, with 7 bases between. Per the germline V gene, CDR1 is SGDLS and CDR2 is YYNGEE. The CDR3 covers 14 residues. CDR3 coding DNA: TGTGCCAGCAGCGGAATATACTCTGGAAACACCATATATTTT. This codes for CASSGIYSGNTIYF.

This sequence joins TRBV28 and TRBJ1-5; 7 positions agree with TRBD1. V dropped 4 bases and J dropped 10; count of bases not matched to a gene: 4. Germline CDR1 reads MDHEN; CDR2 reads SYDVKM. This CDR3 is built from 12 residues. The CDR3 DNA reads TGTGCCAGCAGTTCGGGACAGTTTCCCCAGCATTTT. Encoded protein: CASSSGQFPQHF.

The V gene is TRBV11-3, the J gene TRBJ1-3; D remains unclear. V lost 4 bases and J lost 3, with 7 bases in between. The CDR3 sequence is 13 residues long. Germline V CDR1 and CDR2: SGHNT, YENEEA. Here the CDR3 reads CASSSELGNTIYF. In DNA, the CDR3 is TGTGCCAGCAGCTCAGAACTTGGAAACACCATATATTTT.

V and J are TRBV5-1 and TRBJ1-1; D is uncertain. The V and J ends lost 0 bases and 6 bases respectively, with 12 bases between them. Germline V gene sequence: CDR1 SGHRS, CDR2 YFSETQ. The CDR3 is made up of 14 amino acids. The CDR3 DNA follows: TGCGCCAGCAGCTTGGTGGTGTCCAGCCCTGAAGCTTTCTTT. Its translation: CASSLVVSSPEAFF.

This chain joins TRBV6-1 and TRBJ1-2; D is ambiguous. This CDR3 has 14 amino acids. Deletions cut 3 bases from V and 0 bases from J, with 8 bases between. Germline loops: CDR1 MNHNS, CDR2 SASEGT. CDR3 loop: CASSDEGANYGYTF. For the CDR3, the DNA is TGTGCCAGCAGTGACGAGGGAGCTAACTATGGCTACACCTTC.

J is TRBJ2-3 and V is TRBV30; 8 bases match TRBD2. The V and J ends lost 4 bases and 0 bases, in that order; junction bases with no gene match: 3. Germline lookup yields CDR1 GTSNPN and CDR2 SVGIG (reference sequence). This CDR3 has 14 residues. CDR3 in amino acids: CAWTSGLSTDTQYF. The CDR3 DNA is TGTGCCTGGACTAGCGGGCTTAGCACAGATACGCAGTATTTT.

This chain links TRBV7-9 with TRBJ1-1; D is possibly TRBD1 (5 bases). V was clipped by 0 bases and J by 5 bases, with 13 bases between them. This CDR3 region has 15 residues. The germline V gene has CDR1 SEHNR and CDR2 FQNEAQ (reference sequence). The CDR3 sequence: CASSLAVPGGTEAFF. Written as DNA, the CDR3 is TGTGCCAGCAGCTTAGCGGTCCCCGGGGGAACTGAAGCTTTCTTT.

V usage is TRBV27 and J usage is TRBJ2-2; the D is unclear. Trimming stripped 6 bases from V and 3 bases from J, with 14 bases between. CDR3 size: 15 residues. The germline CDR1 and CDR2 sequences are MNHEY and SMNVEV (reference sequence). The CDR3 spells CASSLDTIDTGELFF. The CDR3 DNA sequence: TGTGCCAGCAGCCTAGACACGATCGACACCGGGGAGCTGTTTTTT.

The chain is built from TRBV10-2 and TRBJ1-1; 7 bases fit TRBD1. The CDR3 spans 17 residues. CDR1 and CDR2 (germline): WSHSY, SAAADI. V gave up 6 bases and J gave up 0 bases; unmatched junction bases: 13. The CDR3 DNA is TGCGCCAGCAGGGGGGGGACTTTAGGACAGGTGAACACTGAAGCTTTCTTT. Its translation: CASRGGTLGQVNTEAFF.

The chain carries TRBV28 and TRBJ1-1, with D maybe TRBD1 (6 bases). The germline CDR1 and CDR2 sequences are MDHEN and SYDVKM. This CDR3 contains 14 residues. Trimming removed 4 bases from V and 6 bases from J, with 15 bases in between. The chain's CDR3 is CASSSIDRRPEAFF. Written as DNA, the CDR3 is TGTGCCAGCAGTTCAATCGACAGGCGACCTGAAGCTTTCTTT. The whole variable domain, remainder taken from reference TRBV28 and TRBJ1-1, is DVKVTQSSRYLVKRTGEKVFLECVQDMDHENMFWYRQDPGLGLRLIYFSYDVKMKEKGDIPEGYSVSREKKERFSLILESASTNQTSMYLCASSSIDRRPEAFFGQGTRLTVV.

The chain couples TRBV4-3 to TRBJ1-5; D perhaps matches TRBD1 (5 bases). This CDR3 contains 15 residues. V was trimmed by 0 bases and J by 3 bases, leaving 9 bases between them. The germline V gene encodes CDR1 LGHNA and CDR2 YSLEER. CDR3 nucleotides: TGCGCCAGCAGCCAAGAGGCAGGGAACAATCAGCCCCAGCATTTT. Its translation: CASSQEAGNNQPQHF.

This clone has a single count. The chain combines TRBV7-2 with TRBJ2-5; 8 nucleotides match TRBD2. This CDR3 region has 15 residues. Germline V gene sequence: CDR1 SGHTA, CDR2 FQGNSA. J was trimmed by 2 bases and V by 1 base; bases with no gene match: 3. The CDR3 bases are TGTGCCAGCAGCTTAGGCCTAGCGGGTCAAGAGACCCAGTACTTC. Protein sequence: CASSLGLAGQETQYF.

This chain uses TRBV7-3 with TRBJ2-1; D is unresolved. Germline V lookup: CDR1 SGHTA, CDR2 FQGTGA. There are 12 residues in the CDR3. The V end was cut by 5 bases, the J end by 7 bases, with 9 bases between. DNA of the CDR3: TGTGCCAGCAGCCGCCTGCCGAATGAGCAGTTCTTC. Amino acids: CASSRLPNEQFF. Drawing the rest from reference TRBV7-3 and TRBJ2-1, the complete variable domain is GAGVSQTPSNKVTEKGKYVELRCDPISGHTALYWYRQSLGQGPEFLIYFQGTGAADDSGLPNDRFFAVRPEGSVSTLKIQRTERGDSAVYLCASSRLPNEQFFGPGTRLTVL.

This clone was detected only once. The chain combines TRBV11-1 with TRBJ2-6; 12 bases are shared with TRBD2. Germline loops: CDR1 SGHAT, CDR2 FQDESV (reference sequence). V shed 4 bases, J shed 2 bases, and the junction held 6 bases outside the gene matches. There are 18 residues in the CDR3. In DNA form, the CDR3 reads TGTGCCAGCAGCTCAATGACTAGCGGGAGAGCTGGGGCCAACGTCCTGACTTTC. This encodes CASSSMTSGRAGANVLTF.

The rearrangement links TRBV2 to TRBJ2-2; no clear D. The CDR3 runs to 13 residues. In germline, CDR1 is SNHLY, CDR2 FYNNEI. Trimming took off 5 bases at V and 8 bases at J, with 12 bases between the two ends. For the CDR3, the DNA is TGTGCCAGCAGTAGACGGACGGGTGGGGAGCTGTTTTTT. Translating it yields CASSRRTGGELFF.

The rearrangement joins TRBV12-5 to TRBJ1-1; TRBD1 aligns across 7 bases. V was clipped by 2 bases and J by 0 bases; unmatched bases: 3. Germline V lookup: CDR1 LGHNT, CDR2 FRNRAP. The CDR3 length is 15 residues. The CDR3 nucleotides are TGTGCTAGTGGTTTGCCCGGACAGGTGAACACTGAAGCTTTCTTT. This gives the protein CASGLPGQVNTEAFF.

The chain recombines TRBV2 with TRBJ2-5, with a weak D call TRBD1 (8 bases). With 6 bases removed from V and 0 bases from J, the gap between germline ends came to 17 bases. The germline gives CDR1 SNHLY, CDR2 FYNNEI. The CDR3 length is 16 residues. The CDR3 loop is CASRPTGGVYQETQYF. In DNA form, the CDR3 reads TGTGCCAGCAGACCCACAGGGGGGGTTTACCAAGAGACCCAGTACTTC.

The chain couples TRBV6-1 to TRBJ2-5, with a weak D call TRBD1 (5 bases). Trimming shortened V by 3 bases and J by 5 bases, and 19 bases separated the two germline ends. Germline loops: CDR1 MNHNS, CDR2 SASEGT. This CDR3 is built from 16 residues. The CDR3 nucleotides read TGTGCCAGCAGTGATAACCCAGGGCGAAAGAAGGAGACCCAGTACTTC. This gives the protein CASSDNPGRKKETQYF.

The chain joins TRBV18 to TRBJ1-5; 9 bases align to TRBD1. Germline assignment: CDR1 KGHSH and CDR2 LQKENI. CDR3 size: 13 residues. The V gene end was trimmed by 6 bases and the J gene end by 5 bases; junction bases not matched to a gene: 2. The CDR3 DNA reads as TGTGCCAGCTCCGGACAGGGGCATCAGCCCCAGCATTTT. Translating it yields CASSGQGHQPQHF.

The gene calls are TRBV6-5 and TRBJ1-6; 7 nucleotides match TRBD1. Germline lookup yields CDR1 MNHEY and CDR2 SVGAGI. CDR3 length equals 15 residues. V shed 6 bases, J shed 8 bases, and the junction held 10 bases outside the gene matches. The CDR3 nucleotides read TGTGCCAGCAGGCGCTCAACAGGGGATCATTCACCCCTCCACTTT. This codes for CASRRSTGDHSPLHF.

This rearrangement joins TRBV9 to TRBJ2-1; D is possibly TRBD1 (7 bases). The length of the CDR3 is 15 residues. Germline V gene sequence: CDR1 SGDLS, CDR2 YYNGEE. Trimming took off 0 bases at V and 7 bases at J, with 14 bases between the two ends. The DNA for the CDR3 is TGTGCCAGCAGCGTAGGGGGGGACAGCTATAATGAGCAGTTCTTC. Its protein is CASSVGGDSYNEQFF.

The chain uses TRBV10-3 and TRBJ2-3, with 10 bases matching TRBD2. Germline V gene lookup returns CDR1 ENHRY and CDR2 SYGVKD. The ends lost 6 bases at V and 2 bases at J; junction bases unmatched: 11. This CDR3 spans 17 amino acids. CDR3 sequence (DNA): TGTGCCATCAGGATAAGTATAGCGGGAGGATTCACAGATACGCAGTATTTT. This translates into CAIRISIAGGFTDTQYF.

The rearrangement uses TRBV27 and TRBJ1-1; TRBD1 matches 8 bases. The CDR3 is 14 residues long. The V segment lost 4 bases and the J segment 5 bases; nucleotides outside the gene matches: 6. Per the germline V gene, CDR1 is MNHEY and CDR2 is SMNVEV (reference sequence). The CDR3 reads CASSSPRTGTEAFF. CDR3 in DNA: TGTGCCAGCAGTTCTCCCCGGACAGGGACTGAAGCTTTCTTT.